Listed here are 13 T cell receptor beta chains from one sample, sequenced in a study of T-cell memory formation after mild COVID-19. TCRdb fed the 5' RACE reads into MiXCR, producing one record per CDR3 protein. The sample consists of around 320,000 distinct CDR3 sequences, 28% of them appearing once. The specimen was PBMCs or a T cell subset sorted from them (not recorded which). Receptors were obtained from an adult woman who had mild COVID-19 (a few samples of this study predate the infection). Cell type and time point are not known.

The V gene is TRBV24-1, the J gene TRBJ2-2; D is unresolved. CDR3 length: 15 residues. Germline values: CDR1 KGHDR, CDR2 SFDVKD. Trimming pared 5 bases from V and 1 base from J, leaving 10 bases between. In DNA, the CDR3 is TGTGCCACCAGTGTGGGCCAGGTGAACACCGGGGAGCTGTTTTTT. Translated, it gives CATSVGQVNTGELFF.

There are many counts of this clonotype. The V gene is TRBV12-3 or TRBV12-4, the J gene TRBJ1-1; 7 bases are shared with TRBD1. The V and J ends lost 3 bases and 0 bases, in that order; junction bases with no gene match: 1. The CDR3 sequence is 14 residues long. The CDR3 bases are TGTGCCAGCAGTTTGGGACAGATGAACACTGAAGCTTTCTTT. Translation: CASSLGQMNTEAFF.

This clonotype showed up many times. V and J are TRBV5-1 and TRBJ2-5; D uncertain. This CDR3 is built from 16 residues. In germline, CDR1 is SGHRS, CDR2 YFSETQ. Between the trimmed V and J ends, which lost 2 bases and 5 bases, there was a span of 19 bases. The CDR3 bases are TGCGCCAGCAGCTTCGATCCAGAGTCACCGGCGGAGACCCAGTACTTC. Encoded protein: CASSFDPESPAETQYF.

The rearrangement uses TRBV30 and TRBJ2-4; possibly TRBD1 or TRBD2 for D (5 bases each). Germline CDR1 and CDR2: GTSNPN and SVGIG (reference sequence). V lost 1 base to trimming and J lost 0 bases, with 10 bases between them. This CDR3 has 15 residues. This CDR3 reads CAWSGGGVAKNIQYF. The CDR3 coding sequence is TGTGCCTGGAGTGGTGGGGGAGTAGCCAAAAACATTCAGTACTTC.

This clonotype appeared many times. V and J are TRBV12-3 or TRBV12-4 and TRBJ1-1, with a weak D call TRBD1 (6 bases). Trimming stripped 4 bases from V and 4 bases from J, with 13 bases between. The CDR3 loop spans 14 amino acids. CDR3 bases: TGTGCCAGCAGTTCTACAGGGTGGGGCACTGAAGCTTTCTTT. It translates to CASSSTGWGTEAFF.

The CDR3 sequence is CASSPAENEQYF. CDR3 in DNA: TGTGCCAGCAGCCCAGCGGAAAACGAGCAGTACTTC. The chain is built from TRBV9 and TRBJ2-7; D may be TRBD2 (5 bases). CDR1 and CDR2 (germline): SGDLS, YYNGEE. The CDR3 has 12 amino acids. V lost 4 bases and J lost 5, with 10 bases in between. Full variable domain (rest looked up from reference TRBV9 and TRBJ2-7): DSGVTQTPKHLITATGQRVTLRCSPRSGDLSVYWYQQSLDQGLQFLIQYYNGEERAKGNILERFSAQQFPDLHSELNLSSLELGDSALYFCASSPAENEQYFGPGTRLTVT.

This clonotype was observed a few times. The V and J genes are TRBV7-2 and TRBJ2-1, with TRBD2 matching over 12 bases. After removal of 5 bases from V and 7 bases from J, the junction contained 9 bases not matched to a gene. CDR3 length: 16 amino acids. Per the germline V gene, CDR1 is SGHTA and CDR2 is FQGNSA. The CDR3 coding sequence is TGTGCCAGCAGCCAACCTCTAGCGGGAGGGTCAAATGAGCAGTTCTTC. It yields the protein CASSQPLAGGSNEQFF.

The chain uses TRBV7-2 and TRBJ1-2; D unclear. V was shortened by 1 base and J by 0 bases, with 15 bases between the two germline ends. This CDR3 has 17 amino acids. Germline values: CDR1 SGHTA, CDR2 FQGNSA. The CDR3 here is CASSLGVIVTANYGYTF. The CDR3 region has the DNA TGTGCCAGCAGCTTAGGGGTAATAGTGACGGCTAACTATGGCTACACCTTC.

This chain links TRBV12-3 or TRBV12-4 with TRBJ1-2; a possible D gene is TRBD1 (6 bases). The CDR3 consists of 13 residues. Trimming took 4 bases from V and 10 from J, leaving 16 bases between them. CDR3 sequence reads: CASSSGGENPYTF. The CDR3 region has the DNA TGTGCCAGCAGTTCGGGGGGCGAGAACCCCTACACCTTC.

The V gene is TRBV5-6, the J gene TRBJ1-4; D gene ambiguous. Trimming removed 4 bases from V and 5 bases from J, with 12 bases in between. Germline loops: CDR1 SGHDT, CDR2 YYEEEE. The CDR3 contains 14 residues. The CDR3 nucleotides are TGTGCCAGCAGCCCCCGGGTGGGAAATGAAAAACTGTTTTTT. Translated: CASSPRVGNEKLFF.

This clonotype was observed a handful of times. The CDR3 nucleotides are TGCAGTGCTAGCCTGGGAATGGGCGAGCAGTACTTC. As protein: CSASLGMGEQYF. This chain uses TRBV20-1 with TRBJ2-7; D unresolved. V was trimmed by 3 bases and J by 6 bases, leaving 12 bases between them. The CDR3 extends over 12 amino acids. Germline CDR1 is DFQATT and CDR2 is SNEGSKA (reference sequence).

The chain recombines TRBV2 with TRBJ2-7, with TRBD2 as a possible D gene (6 bases). Per germline, CDR1 SNHLY and CDR2 FYNNEI. The CDR3 is 15 residues long. Trimming left V 2 bases short and J 7 bases short, with 18 bases between. The CDR3 loop is CASSERGGTPWEQYF. CDR3 in DNA: TGTGCCAGCAGTGAACGGGGCGGGACCCCCTGGGAGCAGTACTTC.

This chain links TRBV20-1 with TRBJ2-5; TRBD2 matches 8 bases. From germline, CDR1 is DFQATT and CDR2 SNEGSKA (reference sequence). The CDR3 has 15 amino acids. Germline trimming cut 0 bases from V and 0 bases from J; bases unmatched to any gene: 3. The CDR3: CSARDLLADQETQYF. The CDR3 DNA reads TGCAGTGCTAGAGATTTACTAGCGGACCAAGAGACCCAGTACTTC.